Below, 21 T cell receptor beta chains from the same sample are listed, as sequenced in a study of blood T cell repertoires in COVID-19. Method: immunoSEQ multiplex PCR; TCRdb's copy keeps in-frame clones and lacks some. The table has 200,000 or so clones, approximately 83% seen once; the top ten hold approximately 1.4%. Sequencing was performed on PBMCs or T cells enriched from blood (not recorded which). Receptors were obtained from a woman between 40 and 50 years old with acute COVID-19.

The sample holds one count of this clone. The chain uses TRBV28 and TRBJ2-7, with D possibly TRBD1 on 8 matching bases. This CDR3 is 15 amino acids long. Trimming took off 4 bases at V and 2 bases at J, with 15 bases between the two ends. Germline V gene sequence: CDR1 MDHEN, CDR2 SYDVKM. This CDR3 is CASSSYRGGTYEQYF. CDR3 coding DNA: TGTGCCAGCAGTTCATACAGGGGGGGTACCTACGAGCAGTACTTC.

The chain has TRBV7-2 and TRBJ2-7; 7 bases are shared with TRBD2. The CDR3 totals 11 residues. J gave up 5 bases and V 8 bases, and 3 bases lay outside the gene matches. CDR1 and CDR2 from the germline V gene are SGHTA and FQGNSA. The CDR3 DNA follows: TGTGCCAGCGCGGGGGAGCACGAGCAGTACTTC. As protein: CASAGEHEQYF.

This sequence joins TRBV6-2 or TRBV6-3 and TRBJ1-2, with a weak D call TRBD1 (6 bases). The ends were cut back, 1 base at V and 2 bases at J, with 17 bases in the middle. Germline CDR1 and CDR2: MNHEY and SVGEGT. The CDR3 has 17 amino acids. CDR3 nucleotides: TGTGCCAGCAGTTACTTTGACAGGCGCCGCATAAACTATGGCTACACCTTC. Translated: CASSYFDRRRINYGYTF.

This clone showed up just a few times. J is TRBJ2-1 and V is TRBV6-5, with a tentative D call TRBD2 (5 bases). The CDR3 extends over 11 amino acids. V lost 6 bases and J lost 10, with 10 bases in between. From germline, CDR1 is MNHEY and CDR2 SVGAGI. CDR3 region: CASRRGAEQFF. CDR3 nucleotides: TGTGCCAGCAGACGGGGAGCCGAGCAGTTCTTC.

V and J are TRBV27 and TRBJ1-5; D gene ambiguous. Looked up from germline, CDR1 is MNHEY and CDR2 is SMNVEV (reference sequence). The CDR3 contains 14 residues. Trimming left V 4 bases short and J 4 bases short, with 11 bases between. This CDR3 reads CASSYSGRNQPQHF. The DNA of the CDR3 is TGTGCCAGCAGTTATTCCGGGAGAAATCAGCCCCAGCATTTT.

Written as DNA, the CDR3 is TGTGCCAGCAGCGTAAGCGTAACTAATGAAAAACTGTTTTTT. Translated: CASSVSVTNEKLFF. V usage is TRBV9 and J usage is TRBJ1-4; no clear D. There are 14 residues in the CDR3. CDR1 is SGDLS and CDR2 is YYNGEE in the germline V gene. The V end was cut by 1 base, the J end by 1 base, with 5 bases between.

The V call is TRBV28, the J call TRBJ2-1; 8 positions agree with TRBD1. V dropped 2 bases and J dropped 12; count of bases not matched to a gene: 12. This CDR3 comprises 15 residues. Per germline, CDR1 MDHEN and CDR2 SYDVKM. In nucleotides, the CDR3 is TGTGCCAGCAGTTTACCATCGGGACAGGTCGGTCGGCAGTTCTTC. Translated, it gives CASSLPSGQVGRQFF.

This chain connects TRBV4-2 to TRBJ2-5; 8 bases fit TRBD2. This CDR3 has 15 residues. Trimming at V came to 4 bases and at J to 0 bases, leaving 4 bases not matched to a gene. Germline loops: CDR1 LGHNA, CDR2 YNFKEQ. The CDR3 loop reads CASSLTGGYQETQYF. The CDR3 DNA reads TGTGCCAGCAGCCTTACGGGGGGGTACCAAGAGACCCAGTACTTC.

This clone came up once. V gene TRBV5-1 combines with J gene TRBJ2-7; 9 nucleotides align to TRBD1. V lost 0 bases, J lost 5 bases, and 3 bases stayed unmatched. The CDR3 runs 14 residues. Germline lookup yields CDR1 SGHRS and CDR2 YFSETQ. The CDR3 DNA is TGCGCCAGCAGCTTGGGACAGGGGGTACACGAGCAGTACTTC. The encoded protein is CASSLGQGVHEQYF.

This clone was picked up one time. This chain uses TRBV30 with TRBJ1-2; TRBD1 agrees at 9 bases. V gave up 0 bases and J gave up 2 bases; unmatched junction bases: 4. The CDR3 extends over 15 amino acids. Germline V CDR1 and CDR2: GTSNPN, SVGIG (reference sequence). The CDR3 here is CAWSVPGQGNYGYTF. The CDR3, as DNA: TGTGCCTGGAGTGTACCCGGACAGGGGAACTATGGCTACACCTTC.

Remarks on this clone: Other DNA sequences from this sample encode an identical CDR3 as well. This chain connects TRBV4-3 to TRBJ1-3; 7 bases map to TRBD1. The CDR3 is 15 residues long. Losses at the gene ends were 1 base for V and 4 bases for J; bases not matched to a gene: 4. The germline V gene has CDR1 LGHNA and CDR2 YSLEER. In nucleotides, the CDR3 is TGCGCCAGCAGCCAAGGACAGGGTGCAGGAAACACCATATATTTT. Its protein product is CASSQGQGAGNTIYF.

The chain is built from TRBV4-2 and TRBJ2-7; possibly TRBD2 for D (5 bases). Germline-derived CDR1 and CDR2 are LGHNA and YNFKEQ. This CDR3 is 15 amino acids long. The V end was cut by 1 base, the J end by 1 base, with 11 bases between. The CDR3 DNA reads as TGTGCCAGCAGCCAAGTGGAAGAGGGATCCTACGAGCAGTACTTC. It specifies CASSQVEEGSYEQYF.

The chain recombines TRBV5-1 with TRBJ2-5, with D possibly being TRBD1 (6 bases). The CDR3 covers 14 residues. Trimming took 2 bases from V and 3 from J, leaving 11 bases between them. The V gene's germline CDR1 is SGHRS and CDR2 YFSETQ. The CDR3 bases are TGCGCCAGCAGCTTTACCCGGACAGAAGAGACCCAGTACTTC. It translates to CASSFTRTEETQYF.

The chain carries TRBV24-1 and TRBJ2-1, with a possible D match to TRBD2 (7 bases). Germline V gives CDR1 KGHDR, CDR2 SFDVKD. The CDR3 totals 12 residues. The V and J ends lost 9 bases and 7 bases respectively, with 12 bases between them. The CDR3 nucleotides are TGTGCCACCGGGGGCGGGAGTAATGAGCAGTTCTTC. This codes for CATGGGSNEQFF.

Only one count was recorded for this clone. This chain joins TRBV27 and TRBJ2-7; D not certain. Between the trimmed V and J ends, which lost 0 bases and 0 bases, there was a span of 9 bases. Germline CDR1 reads MNHEY; CDR2 reads SMNVEV (reference sequence). The CDR3 covers 15 residues. CDR3 bases: TGTGCCAGCAGTTTATCAGGAGCTAGCTCCTACGAGCAGTACTTC. Translation gives CASSLSGASSYEQYF.

The chain recombines TRBV29-1 with TRBJ1-2; the D is unclear. Germline loops: CDR1 SQVTM, CDR2 ANQGSEA. Trimming removed 3 bases from V and 1 base from J, with 3 bases in between. This CDR3 comprises 11 residues. Here the CDR3 DNA reads TGCAGCGTTGACATTAACTATGGCTACACCTTC. Amino acids: CSVDINYGYTF.

The CDR3 loop is CATSREYGRAGGELFF. The CDR3 DNA reads TGTGCCACCAGCAGAGAGTACGGCCGAGCGGGCGGGGAGCTGTTTTTT. The chain couples TRBV15 to TRBJ2-2, with a possible D match to TRBD2 (6 bases). CDR1 and CDR2 (germline): LNHNV, YYDKDF (reference sequence). The ends were cut back, 0 bases at V and 7 bases at J, with 15 bases in the middle. This CDR3 comprises 16 residues.

This clone was counted between two and nine times. The chain recombines TRBV4-1 with TRBJ1-1; D is ambiguous. The V gene lost 1 base and the J gene lost 2 bases, with 5 bases spanning the gap. The CDR3 has 13 residues. The germline CDR1 and CDR2 sequences are MGHRA and YSYEKL. The CDR3 here is CASSQGANTEAFF. DNA of the CDR3: TGCGCCAGCAGCCAAGGGGCCAACACTGAAGCTTTCTTT.

This clone appeared a few times. This chain uses TRBV7-3 with TRBJ2-3; TRBD1 matches at 7 bases. CDR1 is SGHTA, CDR2 FQGTGA, per germline. Trimming removed 2 bases from V and 4 bases from J; junction bases left unmatched: 0. The CDR3 has 13 amino acids. The CDR3 nucleotides are TGTGCCAGCAGCTTAGGACAGGCAGATACGCAGTATTTT. Its protein product is CASSLGQADTQYF.

The gene calls are TRBV28 and TRBJ2-5, with 8 bases lining up with TRBD2. CDR1 and CDR2 (germline): MDHEN, SYDVKM. The V gene end was trimmed by 3 bases and the J gene end by 5 bases; junction bases not matched to a gene: 8. The CDR3 loop spans 15 amino acids. CDR3 protein: CASSFSGKWFETQYF. The CDR3 DNA follows: TGTGCCAGCAGTTTTAGCGGGAAGTGGTTCGAGACCCAGTACTTC.

V usage is TRBV18 and J usage is TRBJ2-7; no clear D. CDR1 and CDR2 (germline): KGHSH, LQKENI. The CDR3 has 15 amino acids. The V gene lost 1 base and the J gene lost 6 bases, with 16 bases spanning the gap. This CDR3 is CASSPRSDTLSEQYF. In DNA, the CDR3 is TGTGCCAGCTCACCACGGTCAGATACCCTCTCCGAGCAGTACTTC.